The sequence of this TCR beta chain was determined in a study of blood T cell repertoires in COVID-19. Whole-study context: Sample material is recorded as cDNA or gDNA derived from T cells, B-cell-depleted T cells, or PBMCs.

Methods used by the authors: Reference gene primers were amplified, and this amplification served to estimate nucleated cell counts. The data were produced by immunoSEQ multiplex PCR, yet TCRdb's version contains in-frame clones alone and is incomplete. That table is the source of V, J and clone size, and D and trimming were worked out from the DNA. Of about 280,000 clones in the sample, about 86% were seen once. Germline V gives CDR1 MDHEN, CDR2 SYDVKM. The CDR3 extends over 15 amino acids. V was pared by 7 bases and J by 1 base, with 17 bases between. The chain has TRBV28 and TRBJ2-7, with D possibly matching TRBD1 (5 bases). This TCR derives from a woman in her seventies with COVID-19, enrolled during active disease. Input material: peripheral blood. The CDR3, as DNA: TGTGCCAGCACCCGCCCCCCCCCAGGGTCCTACGAGCAGTACTTC. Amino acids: CASTRPPPGSYEQYF.